This TCR beta chain was sequenced for a study of cytomegalovirus exposure and HLA in healthy donors. Study information: Genetic ancestry analysis placed around four fifths of the approximately 400 donors that were genotyped in the Caucasian-associated cluster.

PCR involved 60 Vbeta and 13 Jbeta primers. Produced via immunoSEQ multiplex PCR; TCRdb's table is partial and in-frame only. Seen in this sample are roughly 120,000 clones; the ten most common clones hold around 7%. Each donor's status was that of a healthy bone marrow donor. CDR3 length: 19 residues. Germline CDR1 reads MGHRA; CDR2 reads YSYEKL. V gave up 3 bases and J gave up 4 bases, with 26 bases separating them. Points on this clone: Its antigen is not known.

General study findings and limits: Most subjects' HLA-A and HLA-B alleles were reportedly predicted from TCR beta sequences. In a later analysis, a genetic analysis reported fewer productive-TCR N-insertions in an Asian-associated ancestry cluster than the cohort average.

The TCR sequence derives from a man aged 40-49 years in good health and CMV-seropositive. The gene calls are TRBV4-1 and TRBJ2-3, with a weak D call TRBD2 (6 bases). Source material: PBMCs. The CDR3 DNA is TGCGCCAGCAGCCATGAAAACATGGGGCGAGGGCCGGGGGCAGATACGCAGTATTTT. Protein sequence: CASSHENMGRGPGADTQYF.